A selection of T cell receptor beta chains follows, all from one sample in a study of blood T cell repertoires in COVID-19. Some clones are missing from TCRdb's copy, which holds only in-frame ones; the method was immunoSEQ multiplex PCR. The profile shows 75,000 or so clones, roughly 78% of them singletons. Sequencing was done on a sample of peripheral blood. Source of these receptors: a man aged 60 to 75 with acute or convalescent COVID-19. The CDR3 runs from the conserved cysteine through the conserved F or W. The D gene is left open where the match is weak.

D gene	J gene	V gene	CDR3 protein
NA	TRBJ2-2	TRBV9	CASSVGPGDSTGELFF
NA	TRBJ1-1	TRBV6-5	CASRGQGRENTEAFF
NA	TRBJ1-3	TRBV9	CASSATGPQGNTIYF
NA	TRBJ1-2	TRBV4-1	CASSPQGDGYGYTF
TRBD1	TRBJ1-2	TRBV6-5	CASSSGQGAPGYTF
NA	TRBJ1-3	TRBV7-2	CASSPRGGGRNTIYF
TRBD1	TRBJ2-7	TRBV7-8	CASSVDRGLAF
TRBD1	TRBJ1-1	TRBV2	CASILDRVAHEAFF
NA	TRBJ1-1	TRBV6-5	CASKLQGTQTEAFF
TRBD1	TRBJ1-2	TRBV6-5	CASITGQGADYGYTF
TRBD1	TRBJ1-1	TRBV7-2	CASSAGQMNTEAFF
NA	TRBJ1-1	TRBV30	CAWSPYTEAFF
TRBD2	TRBJ2-2	TRBV5-6	CASSPRTSGGAGELFF
NA	TRBJ2-5	TRBV12-3/TRBV12-4	CASSLGQTETQYF
NA	TRBJ2-7	TRBV6-5	CASSLQGRQYF
NA	TRBJ2-1	TRBV5-1	CASTQRASSYNEQFF
NA	TRBJ2-1	TRBV21-1	CASSKNPRILRSYNEQFF
NA	TRBJ1-2	TRBV10-1	CASSDNTVHYTF
NA	TRBJ1-2	TRBV2	CASRKSGTSDRGYTF
TRBD1	TRBJ1-5	TRBV27	CASSQGTGRRDQPQHF
TRBD2	TRBJ2-7	TRBV18	CASSPGLAGHRQYF
TRBD1	TRBJ1-6	TRBV9	CASSPGQLNSPLHF
TRBD1	TRBJ1-1	TRBV19	CASSGGTALNTEAFF
TRBD1	TRBJ1-2	TRBV4-2	CASSQVSPGQGDYGYTF
NA	TRBJ1-2	TRBV28	CASSNPRTVNYGYTF
NA	TRBJ2-1	TRBV5-1	CASSPLFHEQFF
NA	TRBJ2-3	TRBV4-2	CASSQGPQSTDTQYF
NA	TRBJ1-5	TRBV19	CASKNNAGQPQHF
NA	TRBJ1-2	TRBV19	CASSPQGRTTGYGYTF